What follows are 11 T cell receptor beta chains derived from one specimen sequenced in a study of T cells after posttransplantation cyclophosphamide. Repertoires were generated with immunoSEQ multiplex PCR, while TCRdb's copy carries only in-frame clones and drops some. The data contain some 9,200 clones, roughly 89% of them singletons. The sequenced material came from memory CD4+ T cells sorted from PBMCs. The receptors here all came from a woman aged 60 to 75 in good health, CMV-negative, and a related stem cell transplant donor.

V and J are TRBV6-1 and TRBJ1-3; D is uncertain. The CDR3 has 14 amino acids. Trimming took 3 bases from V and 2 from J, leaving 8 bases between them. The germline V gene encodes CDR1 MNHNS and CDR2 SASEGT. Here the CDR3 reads CASSDGQTGNTIYF. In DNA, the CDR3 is TGTGCCAGCAGTGATGGTCAGACTGGAAACACCATATATTTT.

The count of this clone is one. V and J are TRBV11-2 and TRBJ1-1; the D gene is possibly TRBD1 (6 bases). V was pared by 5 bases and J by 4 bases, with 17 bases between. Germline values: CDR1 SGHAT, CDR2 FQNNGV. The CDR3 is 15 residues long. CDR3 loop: CASSPDSLRGTEAFF. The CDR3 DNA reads TGTGCCAGCAGCCCGGACAGTTTGAGGGGCACTGAAGCTTTCTTT.

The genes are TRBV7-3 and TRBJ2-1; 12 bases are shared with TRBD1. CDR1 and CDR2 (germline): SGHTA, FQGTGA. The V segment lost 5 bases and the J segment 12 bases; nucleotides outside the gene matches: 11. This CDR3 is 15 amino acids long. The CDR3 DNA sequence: TGTGCCAGCAGCCCCGGGACAGGGGGCGGTTTGGGGCAGTTCTTC. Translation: CASSPGTGGGLGQFF.

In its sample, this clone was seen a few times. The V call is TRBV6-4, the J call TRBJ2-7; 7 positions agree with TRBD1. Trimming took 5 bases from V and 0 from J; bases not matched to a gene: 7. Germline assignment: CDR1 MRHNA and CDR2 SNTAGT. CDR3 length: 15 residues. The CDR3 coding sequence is TGTGCCAGCAGTTCGACAGGGAAAAGCTCCTACGAGCAGTACGTC. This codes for CASSSTGKSSYEQYV.

The CDR3 reads CASSTQIANYGYTF. The CDR3 nucleotides read TGTGCCAGTAGTACACAGATAGCTAACTATGGCTACACCTTC. V is TRBV19 and J is TRBJ1-2; D is undetermined. The CDR3 totals 14 residues. CDR1 is LNHDA and CDR2 is SQIVND in the germline V gene (reference sequence). Trimming took off 4 bases at V and 0 bases at J, with 9 bases between the two ends.

DNA for the CDR3: TGTGCCAGCAGCTCGACCGGGTCCCAGAGAGAGCCCCAGCATTTT. This sequence encodes CASSSTGSQREPQHF. The chain carries TRBV7-2 and TRBJ1-5, with D hard to call. The germline CDR1 and CDR2 sequences are SGHTA and FQGNSA. V was pared by 4 bases and J by 8 bases, with 18 bases between. This CDR3 has 15 amino acids.

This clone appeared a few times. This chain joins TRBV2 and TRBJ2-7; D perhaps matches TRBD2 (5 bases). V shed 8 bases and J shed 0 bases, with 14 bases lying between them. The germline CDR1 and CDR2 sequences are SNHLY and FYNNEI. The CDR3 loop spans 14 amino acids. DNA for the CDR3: TGTGCCAGCCGTACAGCCGGAGGCTCCTACGAGCAGTACTTC. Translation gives CASRTAGGSYEQYF.

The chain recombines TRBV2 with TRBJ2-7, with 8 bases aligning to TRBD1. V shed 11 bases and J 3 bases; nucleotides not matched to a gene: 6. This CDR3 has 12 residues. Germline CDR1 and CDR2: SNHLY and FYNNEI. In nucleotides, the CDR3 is TGTGCCGGAGGACAGGGTCTCTACGAGCAGTACTTC. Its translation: CAGGQGLYEQYF.

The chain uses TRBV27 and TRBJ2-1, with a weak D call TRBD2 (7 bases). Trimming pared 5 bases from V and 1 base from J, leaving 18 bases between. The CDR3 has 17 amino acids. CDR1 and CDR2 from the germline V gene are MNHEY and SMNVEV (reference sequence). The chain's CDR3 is CASSPPPGGLSYNEQFF. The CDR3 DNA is TGTGCCAGCAGTCCCCCCCCGGGGGGCCTTTCCTACAATGAGCAGTTCTTC.

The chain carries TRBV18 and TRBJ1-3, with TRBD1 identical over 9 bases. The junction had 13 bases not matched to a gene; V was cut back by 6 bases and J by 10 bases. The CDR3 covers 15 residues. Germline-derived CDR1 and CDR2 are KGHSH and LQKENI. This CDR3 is CASSLKPGQGSTIYF. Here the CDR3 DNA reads TGTGCCAGCTCGCTGAAGCCGGGACAGGGTTCAACCATATATTTT.

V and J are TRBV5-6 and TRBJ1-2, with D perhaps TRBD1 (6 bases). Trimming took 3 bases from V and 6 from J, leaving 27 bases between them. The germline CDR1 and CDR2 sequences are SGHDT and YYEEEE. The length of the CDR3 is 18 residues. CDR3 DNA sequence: TGTGCCAGCAGCTCTAGGACCTGGACAGACGCCCGTTGGAATGGCTACACCTTC. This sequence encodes CASSSRTWTDARWNGYTF.